The rows below give T cell receptor beta chains drawn from one sample of a study of yellow fever vaccine responses in identical twins. TCRdb fed the RT-PCR reads into MiXCR, producing one record per CDR3 protein. The sample holds 3,000 to 3,500 distinct CDR3 sequences, about 80% seen once. The sequencing used T cells from blood (PBMCs), unsorted or a sorted subset (not recorded which), collected before or after yellow fever vaccination (not recorded which). These TCRs come from a woman aged 18-35 years who received the yellow fever vaccine. Each CDR3 is given with its conserved first and last residue. The order of the fields is V gene, clone size, J gene, D gene, CDR3 DNA, CDR3 protein. The D gene is left open where the match is weak. Clone size is stated in some rows and not others, as once, few, many or a class when expanded.

V: TRBV11-1; size: -; J: TRBJ1-2; D: -; DNA: TGTGCCAGCAGCCTGACCCCAGGTGGGCAGTCCTATGGCTACACCTTC; CDR3: CASSLTPGGQSYGYTF
V: TRBV7-3; size: -; J: TRBJ2-1; D: TRBD2; DNA: TGTGCCAGCAGCTTTCCAACTAGCGGGGGGGATAATGAGCAGTTCTTC; CDR3: CASSFPTSGGDNEQFF
V: TRBV6-1; size: -; J: TRBJ2-7; D: TRBD1; DNA: TGTGCCAGCTTCCCGTCGGGACAGTCGACCGAGCAGTACTTC; CDR3: CASFPSGQSTEQYF
V: TRBV28; size: -; J: TRBJ2-6; D: -; DNA: TGTGCCAGCAGCCCCCGAATCTCTGGGGCCAACGTCCTGACTTTC; CDR3: CASSPRISGANVLTF
V: TRBV29-1; size: -; J: TRBJ2-1; D: -; DNA: TGCAGCGTTGATTGGCAGGGTTTTGCCAATGAGCAGTTCTTC; CDR3: CSVDWQGFANEQFF
V: TRBV15; size: -; J: TRBJ2-3; D: TRBD2; DNA: TGTGCCACCAGCCGCCCGGGTGCCGGGAGGGGTACAGATACGCAGTATTTT; CDR3: CATSRPGAGRGTDTQYF
V: TRBV5-5; size: -; J: TRBJ2-7; D: -; DNA: TGTGCCAGCAGCTTGGGGCAATTCAGGGAGCAGTACTTC; CDR3: CASSLGQFREQYF
V: TRBV18; size: -; J: TRBJ2-1; D: -; DNA: TGTGCCAGCTCATCTAACAATGAGCAGTTCTTC; CDR3: CASSSNNEQFF
V: TRBV27; size: -; J: TRBJ2-7; D: -; DNA: TGTGCCAGCAGTCCATCGACCGAATACGAGCAGTACTTC; CDR3: CASSPSTEYEQYF
V: TRBV7-9; size: -; J: TRBJ2-3; D: -; DNA: TGTGCCAGCAGCTTAACAGATACGCAGTATTTT; CDR3: CASSLTDTQYF
V: TRBV7-9; size: -; J: TRBJ1-5; D: -; DNA: TGTGCCAGCAGCCCCGGACAGACAGCTTGGCCCCAGCATTTT; CDR3: CASSPGQTAWPQHF
V: TRBV13; size: once; J: TRBJ1-1; D: TRBD1; DNA: TGTGCCAGCAGGGGACAGGGAACTGAAGCTTTCTTT; CDR3: CASRGQGTEAFF
V: TRBV7-9; size: -; J: TRBJ2-1; D: TRBD2; DNA: TGTGCCAGCAGCTCGATCTCCCAGCGGGAGGTAAATGAGCAGTTCTTC; CDR3: CASSSISQREVNEQFF
V: TRBV11-2; size: -; J: TRBJ1-1; D: -; DNA: TGTGCCAGCAGCTTAGTGGGGGGGACTGAAGCTTTCTTT; CDR3: CASSLVGGTEAFF
V: TRBV7-6; size: few; J: TRBJ2-3; D: -; DNA: TGTGCCAGCAGCTTAAGGGGGGCTAAAGATACGCAGTATTTT; CDR3: CASSLRGAKDTQYF
V: TRBV11-1; size: -; J: TRBJ2-5; D: -; DNA: TGTGCCAGCAGCTTAGTCATCGGGATACAAGAGACCCAGTACTTC; CDR3: CASSLVIGIQETQYF
V: TRBV13; size: -; J: TRBJ1-6; D: -; DNA: TGTGCCAGCAGCTTCACAGGGAGCTCCTATAATTCACCCCTCCACTTT; CDR3: CASSFTGSSYNSPLHF
V: TRBV29-1; size: -; J: TRBJ1-1; D: -; DNA: TGCAGCGTTGGAGAGGCTGAAGCTTTCTTT; CDR3: CSVGEAEAFF
V: TRBV2; size: -; J: TRBJ2-1; D: TRBD2; DNA: TGTGCCAGCAGTGACCCAGCGGGATCCCTCAATGAGCAGTTCTTC; CDR3: CASSDPAGSLNEQFF
V: TRBV4-1; size: -; J: TRBJ2-3; D: TRBD2; DNA: TGCGCCAGCAGCCAGGGGCTAGCGGGGCCCACAGATACGCAGTATTTT; CDR3: CASSQGLAGPTDTQYF
V: TRBV4-3; size: -; J: TRBJ2-7; D: TRBD2; DNA: TGCGCCAGCAGCCGCATAGCGGGAGCCTACGAGCAGTACTTC; CDR3: CASSRIAGAYEQYF
V: TRBV12-3/TRBV12-4; size: -; J: TRBJ2-3; D: -; DNA: TGTGCCAGCAGTTTCTCCCCACAGGCGATCCTCATTGATACGCAGTATTTT; CDR3: CASSFSPQAILIDTQYF
V: TRBV15; size: -; J: TRBJ2-1; D: -; DNA: TGTGCCACCAGCAGAGACAGCCACAATGAGCAGTTCTTC; CDR3: CATSRDSHNEQFF
V: TRBV7-6; size: -; J: TRBJ2-1; D: TRBD1; DNA: TGTGCCAGCAACACCGGACAGGGTTCCTACAATGAGCAGTTCTTC; CDR3: CASNTGQGSYNEQFF
V: TRBV23-1; size: -; J: TRBJ1-1; D: -; DNA: TGCGCCAGCAGCCGATTACACCCGTCCCACTACACTGAAGCTTTCTTT; CDR3: CASSRLHPSHYTEAFF
V: TRBV15; size: -; J: TRBJ1-1; D: TRBD1; DNA: TGTGCCACCAGCAGAGGTCCCGGGACAGTGAACACTGAAGCTTTCTTT; CDR3: CATSRGPGTVNTEAFF
V: TRBV11-1; size: few; J: TRBJ1-4; D: -; DNA: TGTGCCAGCAGCGGTCAGGGGAAGGTGGAAAAACTGTTTTTT; CDR3: CASSGQGKVEKLFF
V: TRBV11-2; size: -; J: TRBJ2-3; D: -; DNA: TGTGCCAGCAGCTTAGTTCTCTCTCTAGCCCATGGCACAGATACGCAGTATTTT; CDR3: CASSLVLSLAHGTDTQYF
V: TRBV12-3/TRBV12-4; size: once; J: TRBJ2-7; D: TRBD1; DNA: TGTGCCAGCAGTTTTGGGGACAGGGGTTACGAGCAGTACTTC; CDR3: CASSFGDRGYEQYF
V: TRBV29-1; size: -; J: TRBJ2-6; D: -; DNA: TGCAGCGTTGATTTTGAGGGGATAACTGGGGCCAACGTCCTGACTTTC; CDR3: CSVDFEGITGANVLTF
V: TRBV23-1; size: -; J: TRBJ1-2; D: TRBD1; DNA: TGCGCCAGCAGTCAATCCCGGGACAGGGGCGGTTATGGCTACACCTTC; CDR3: CASSQSRDRGGYGYTF
V: TRBV12-3/TRBV12-4; size: -; J: TRBJ2-1; D: TRBD1; DNA: TGTGCCAGCAGCGCCGACAGGGTGGTTTTCAATGAGCAGTTCTTC; CDR3: CASSADRVVFNEQFF
V: TRBV29-1; size: -; J: TRBJ2-1; D: TRBD2; DNA: TGCAGCGTTTCCTCACCGGGGGGAGAAAATGAGCAGTTCTTC; CDR3: CSVSSPGGENEQFF
V: TRBV11-3; size: -; J: TRBJ2-5; D: -; DNA: TGTGCCAGCAGCTTACTAGCGACCCAAGAGACCCAGTACTTC; CDR3: CASSLLATQETQYF
V: TRBV2; size: -; J: TRBJ2-7; D: -; DNA: TGTGCCACCAGTTTGGGCAGGGGTTACGAGCAGTACTTC; CDR3: CATSLGRGYEQYF
V: TRBV7-9; size: -; J: TRBJ2-3; D: -; DNA: TGTGCCAGCAGCTTCCACCGAACAGATACGCAGTATTTT; CDR3: CASSFHRTDTQYF
V: TRBV7-9; size: large; J: TRBJ1-5; D: -; DNA: TGTGCCAGCAGCTTAGGGTCTCAGCCCCAGCATTTT; CDR3: CASSLGSQPQHF
V: TRBV11-1; size: -; J: TRBJ2-7; D: -; DNA: TGTGCCAGCAGCTTATTGTCCAGCTACGAGCAGTACTTC; CDR3: CASSLLSSYEQYF
V: TRBV4-2; size: -; J: TRBJ1-2; D: -; DNA: TGTGCCAGCAGCCAAGATTTTAGCCCAGACAGGCTTTATGGCTACACCTTC; CDR3: CASSQDFSPDRLYGYTF
V: TRBV11-1; size: -; J: TRBJ2-7; D: -; DNA: TGTGCCAGCAGCCCGGCAGGGTCCTACGAGCAGTACTTC; CDR3: CASSPAGSYEQYF
V: TRBV20-1; size: -; J: TRBJ2-7; D: -; DNA: TGCAGTGCTAGAGATCTCAGCGTCTACGAGCAGTACTTC; CDR3: CSARDLSVYEQYF
V: TRBV5-1; size: -; J: TRBJ1-4; D: -; DNA: TGCGCCAGCAGCGCGGACCTTAATGAAAAACTGTTTTTT; CDR3: CASSADLNEKLFF
V: TRBV11-2; size: -; J: TRBJ2-1; D: TRBD2; DNA: TGTGCCAGCAGCTTAGTAAATCTAGCGGGACTTTACAATGAGCAGTTCTTC; CDR3: CASSLVNLAGLYNEQFF
V: TRBV20-1; size: -; J: TRBJ2-5; D: TRBD2; DNA: TGCAGTGCTAGAGGGACGGCGGGGGGCCGACCTAAAGAGACCCAGTACTTC; CDR3: CSARGTAGGRPKETQYF
V: TRBV12-3/TRBV12-4; size: -; J: TRBJ2-7; D: -; DNA: TGTGCCAGCAGTTTTGGAAACTCCTACGAGCAGTACTTC; CDR3: CASSFGNSYEQYF
V: TRBV13; size: -; J: TRBJ1-2; D: TRBD1; DNA: TGTGCCACTATCTTCGTGCGGACAGGCGTATATGGCTACACCTTC; CDR3: CATIFVRTGVYGYTF
V: TRBV29-1; size: -; J: TRBJ2-7; D: TRBD2; DNA: TGCAGCGCACGGACTAGCGGGAGCTACGAGCAGTACTTC; CDR3: CSARTSGSYEQYF
V: TRBV14; size: few; J: TRBJ2-7; D: TRBD2; DNA: TGTGCCACCGCGAGCGGGGGGGCTAGCTACGAGCAGTACTTC; CDR3: CATASGGASYEQYF
V: TRBV2; size: -; J: TRBJ2-2; D: -; DNA: TGTGCCATCCACCCGGGGCCCGGGGAGCTGTTTTTT; CDR3: CAIHPGPGELFF
V: TRBV20-1; size: -; J: TRBJ2-5; D: -; DNA: TGCAGTGCTAGAGAGGTTCCGGGGGCCTCAGAAGAGACCCAGTACTTC; CDR3: CSAREVPGASEETQYF